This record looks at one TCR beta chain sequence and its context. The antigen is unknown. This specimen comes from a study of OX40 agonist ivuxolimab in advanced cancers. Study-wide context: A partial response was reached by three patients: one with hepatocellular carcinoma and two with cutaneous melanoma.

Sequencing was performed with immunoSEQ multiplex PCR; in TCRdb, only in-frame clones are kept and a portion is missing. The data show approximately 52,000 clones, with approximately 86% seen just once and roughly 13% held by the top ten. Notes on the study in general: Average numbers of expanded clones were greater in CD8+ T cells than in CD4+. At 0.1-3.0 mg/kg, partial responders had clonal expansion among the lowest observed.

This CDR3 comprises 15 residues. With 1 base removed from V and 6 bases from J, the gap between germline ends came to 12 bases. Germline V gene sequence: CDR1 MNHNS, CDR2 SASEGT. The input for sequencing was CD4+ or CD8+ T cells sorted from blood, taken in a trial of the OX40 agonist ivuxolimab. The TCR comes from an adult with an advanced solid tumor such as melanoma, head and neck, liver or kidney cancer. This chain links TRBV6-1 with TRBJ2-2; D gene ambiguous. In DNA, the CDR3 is TGTGCCAGCAGTGAAGTGGTGTCGGGCCCCGGGGAGCTGTTTTTT. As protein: CASSEVVSGPGELFF.